This T cell receptor (beta chain) was sequenced in a study of OX40 agonist ivuxolimab in advanced cancers. Points from the study as a whole: Averaged across samples, CD8+ T cells carried more expanded clones than CD4+ did. Both CD4+ and CD8+ T cell populations in blood had undergone clonal expansion by week 6 at 0.1 to 3.0 mg/kg. With doses of 0.1-3.0 mg/kg, partial responders showed among the lowest clonal expansion.

The data were produced by immunoSEQ multiplex PCR, yet TCRdb's version contains in-frame clones alone and is incomplete. Of approximately 60,000 clones listed, 65% to 85% were seen once; the top ten hold over 0.55%. Sampling of blood occurred at baseline, cycle 4 day 1, and cycle 7 day 1. As for this clone: Its specificity is unknown.

This CDR3 region has 14 residues. Germline CDR1 is MRHNA and CDR2 is SNTAGT. V lost 4 bases, J lost 7 bases, and 7 bases stayed unmatched. The chain recombines TRBV6-4 with TRBJ2-1; 7 bases line up with TRBD2. Sequenced here: CD4+ or CD8+ T cells sorted from blood, sampled in a trial of the OX40 agonist ivuxolimab. The TCR was taken from an adult with an advanced solid tumor such as melanoma, head and neck, liver or kidney cancer. CDR3 in amino acids: CASSAEGGVNEQFF. The DNA of the CDR3 is TGTGCCAGCAGTGCCGAGGGAGGGGTGAATGAGCAGTTCTTC.